The 5 T cell receptor beta chains below come from one sample, sequenced in a study of OX40 agonist ivuxolimab in advanced cancers. Clones were sequenced by immunoSEQ multiplex PCR, and TCRdb holds only the in-frame ones, with some missing. The sample has under 85,000 clones, 84% seen once. The specimen was CD4+ or CD8+ T cells sorted from blood, collected in a trial of the OX40 agonist ivuxolimab. These receptors originate from an adult with an advanced solid tumor such as melanoma, head and neck, liver or kidney cancer.

The J gene is TRBJ2-3, the V gene TRBV5-6; TRBD2 is a possible D gene (6 bases). V was pared by 4 bases and J by 1 base, with 16 bases between. The germline gives CDR1 SGHDT, CDR2 YYEEEE. The CDR3 is 16 amino acids. The CDR3, as DNA: TGTGCCAGCAGCGTAGGGCCTCCGGGGGGCACAGATACGCAGTATTTT. It translates to CASSVGPPGGTDTQYF.

The sample holds one count of this clone. The chain employs TRBV5-1 and TRBJ2-6, with a weak D call TRBD1 (6 bases). The CDR3 consists of 17 residues. The V end was cut by 4 bases, the J end by 2 bases, with 16 bases between. Germline values: CDR1 SGHRS, CDR2 YFSETQ. CDR3 bases: TGCGCCAGCAGCGGACAGATTTTAGGGGCTGGGGCCAACGTCCTGACTTTC. This encodes CASSGQILGAGANVLTF.

The V and J genes are TRBV14 and TRBJ1-1, with D possibly matching TRBD1 (5 bases). Looked up from germline, CDR1 is SGHDN and CDR2 is FVKESK. The V gene lost 2 bases and the J gene lost 7 bases, with 11 bases spanning the gap. The CDR3 extends over 13 amino acids. The CDR3 here is CASSQFPGGEAFF. CDR3 nucleotide sequence: TGTGCCAGCAGCCAATTTCCCGGGGGTGAAGCTTTCTTT.

In nucleotides, the CDR3 is TGCGCCAGCAGCACTGACACAGGGTCTACGGCGACCCAGTACTTC. It yields the protein CASSTDTGSTATQYF. The J gene is TRBJ2-5, the V gene TRBV5-1; D may be TRBD1 (6 bases). The V end lost 4 bases, the J end lost 7 bases, and 20 bases lay between the germline ends. This CDR3 is 15 amino acids long. Per germline, CDR1 SGHRS and CDR2 YFSETQ.

This chain joins TRBV27 and TRBJ2-1; TRBD2 aligns across 10 bases. Unmatched junction bases numbered 5, after V lost 3 bases and J lost 6 bases. This CDR3 has 15 amino acids. The germline V gene encodes CDR1 MNHEY and CDR2 SMNVEV (reference sequence). As DNA, the CDR3 is TGTGCCAGCAGTTTGGCTAGCGGGAGTTCCAATGAGCAGTTCTTC. The encoded protein is CASSLASGSSNEQFF.